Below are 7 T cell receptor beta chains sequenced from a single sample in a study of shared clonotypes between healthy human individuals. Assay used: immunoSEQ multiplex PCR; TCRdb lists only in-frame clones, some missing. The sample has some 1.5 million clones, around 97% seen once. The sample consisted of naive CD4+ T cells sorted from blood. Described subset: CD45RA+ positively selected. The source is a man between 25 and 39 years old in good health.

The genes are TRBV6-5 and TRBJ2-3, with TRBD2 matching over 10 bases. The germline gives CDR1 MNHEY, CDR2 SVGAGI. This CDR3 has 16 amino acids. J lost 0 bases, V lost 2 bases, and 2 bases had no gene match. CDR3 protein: CASSYRTSGSTDTQYF. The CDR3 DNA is TGTGCCAGCAGTTACCGGACTAGCGGAAGCACAGATACGCAGTATTTT.

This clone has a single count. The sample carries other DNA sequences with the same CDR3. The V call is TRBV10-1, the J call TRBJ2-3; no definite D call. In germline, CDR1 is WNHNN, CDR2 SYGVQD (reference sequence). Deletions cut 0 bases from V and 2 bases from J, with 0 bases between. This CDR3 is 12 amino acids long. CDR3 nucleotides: TGCGCCAGCAGTGAGTCCACAGATACGCAGTATTTT. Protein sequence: CASSESTDTQYF.

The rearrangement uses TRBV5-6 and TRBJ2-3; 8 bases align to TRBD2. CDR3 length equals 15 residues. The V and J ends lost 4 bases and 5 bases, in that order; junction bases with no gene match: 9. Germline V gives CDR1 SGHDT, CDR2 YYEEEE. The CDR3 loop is CASSLSGSFGDTQYF. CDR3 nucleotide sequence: TGTGCCAGCAGCCTCAGCGGGAGTTTTGGAGATACGCAGTATTTT.

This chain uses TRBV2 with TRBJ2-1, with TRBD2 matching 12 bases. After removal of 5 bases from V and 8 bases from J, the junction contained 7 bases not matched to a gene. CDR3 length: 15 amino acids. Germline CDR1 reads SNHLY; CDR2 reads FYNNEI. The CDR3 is CASSQTSGRVDEQFF. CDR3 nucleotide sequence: TGTGCCAGCAGTCAGACTAGCGGGAGAGTCGATGAGCAGTTCTTC.

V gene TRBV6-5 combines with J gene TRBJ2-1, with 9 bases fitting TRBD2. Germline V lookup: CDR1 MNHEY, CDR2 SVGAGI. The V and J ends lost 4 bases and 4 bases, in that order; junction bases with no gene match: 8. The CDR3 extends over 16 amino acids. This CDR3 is CASSLSSGDKYNEQFF. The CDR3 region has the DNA TGTGCCAGCAGTTTATCTAGCGGGGACAAGTACAATGAGCAGTTCTTC.

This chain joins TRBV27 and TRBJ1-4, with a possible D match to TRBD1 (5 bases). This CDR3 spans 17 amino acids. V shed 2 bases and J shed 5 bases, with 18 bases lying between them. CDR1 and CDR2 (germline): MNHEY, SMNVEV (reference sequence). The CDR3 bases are TGTGCCAGCAGTTTACGGTCTTCCTCAGGGAGGAATGAAAAACTGTTTTTT. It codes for CASSLRSSSGRNEKLFF.

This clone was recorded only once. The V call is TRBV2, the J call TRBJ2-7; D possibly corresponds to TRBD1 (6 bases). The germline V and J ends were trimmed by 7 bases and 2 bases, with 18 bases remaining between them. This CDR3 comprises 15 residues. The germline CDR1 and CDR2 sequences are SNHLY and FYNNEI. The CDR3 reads CASTPGTQLPYEQYF. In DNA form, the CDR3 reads TGTGCCAGCACTCCCGGGACACAACTCCCCTACGAGCAGTACTTC.